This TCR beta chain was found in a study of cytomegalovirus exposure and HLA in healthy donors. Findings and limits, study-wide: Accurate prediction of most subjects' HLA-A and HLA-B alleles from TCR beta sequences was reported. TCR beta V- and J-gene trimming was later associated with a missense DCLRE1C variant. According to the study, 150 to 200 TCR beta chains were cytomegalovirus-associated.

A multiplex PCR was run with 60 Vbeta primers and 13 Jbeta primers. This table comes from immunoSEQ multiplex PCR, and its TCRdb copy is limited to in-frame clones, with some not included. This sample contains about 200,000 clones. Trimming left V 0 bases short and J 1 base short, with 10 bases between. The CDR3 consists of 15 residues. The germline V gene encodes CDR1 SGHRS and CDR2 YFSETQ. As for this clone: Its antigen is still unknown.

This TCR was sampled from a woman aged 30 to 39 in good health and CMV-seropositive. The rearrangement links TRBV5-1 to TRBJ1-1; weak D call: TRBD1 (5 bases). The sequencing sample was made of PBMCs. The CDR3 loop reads CASSLVLGQNTEAFF. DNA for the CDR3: TGCGCCAGCAGCTTGGTTTTAGGACAGAACACTGAAGCTTTCTTT. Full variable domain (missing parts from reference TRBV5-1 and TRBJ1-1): KAGVTQTPRYLIKTRGQQVTLSCSPISGHRSVSWYQQTPGQGLQFLFEYFSETQRNKGNFPGRFSGRQFSNSRSEMNVSTLELGDSALYLCASSLVLGQNTEAFFGQGTRLTVV.